The present T cell receptor (beta chain) was sequenced within a study of cytomegalovirus exposure and HLA in healthy donors. Study outcomes and limitations: Among donors in an Asian-associated ancestry cluster, a later analysis reportedly found fewer N-insertions than the roughly 610-donor mean.

Notes on this clone: What it binds is not known.

A multiplex PCR was run with 60 Vbeta primers and 13 Jbeta primers. Produced via immunoSEQ multiplex PCR; TCRdb's table is partial and in-frame only. The sample lists 150,000 to 200,000 clones, roughly nine tenths occurring once. V lost 4 bases to trimming and J lost 8 bases; unmatched junction nucleotides: 16. This CDR3 comprises 18 residues. Germline lookup yields CDR1 MNHEY and CDR2 SMNVEV (reference sequence). The sequenced sample consisted of PBMCs. The receptor was isolated from a girl under three years old in good health and CMV-seronegative. The V call is TRBV27, the J call TRBJ2-1; 11 bases align to TRBD2. DNA for the CDR3: TGTGCCAGCAGTTCTCCGGGACTAGCGGATAAAAAGACAGATGAGCAGTTCTTC. Its translation: CASSSPGLADKKTDEQFF.